A selection of T cell receptor beta chains follows, all from one sample in a study of T cell responses to AZD1222 COVID-19 vaccine. Profiling relied on immunoSEQ multiplex PCR, and the TCRdb table lists in-frame clones only, not all of them. The sample lists some 110,000 clones, 82% occurring once. Sequencing was performed on peripheral blood, taken on day 0 of AZD1222 vaccination. The receptors stem from an adult in good health. The CDR3 runs from the conserved cysteine through the conserved F or W. D genes are given only for firm matches. Clone size, where shown, is once, few, many, or a class for clones that have expanded.

>TRBJ2-7|few|TRBD2|TRBV5-6
TGTGCCAGCAGCTCCTACACACGACTAGCGGGGTACTACGAGCAGTACTTC
CASSSYTRLAGYYEQYF
>TRBJ2-3|.|TRBD2|TRBV6-2/TRBV6-3
TGTGCCAGCAGTTTGGTACTAGCGGGCCGCGGTACGCAGTATTTT
CASSLVLAGRGTQYF
>TRBJ1-2|.|.|TRBV2
TGTGCCAGCAGTGTGGGCAGGCCGAGAGGTGGCTATACCTTC
CASSVGRPRGGYTF
>TRBJ1-1|.|TRBD1|TRBV18
TGTGCCAGCGTTCGGGACAGTCTTATGAACACTGAAGCTTTCTTT
CASVRDSLMNTEAFF
>TRBJ1-1|.|.|TRBV5-1
TGCGCCAGCAGCCCTGGGGAGACTGAAGCTTTCTTT
CASSPGETEAFF
>TRBJ1-2|.|.|TRBV29-1
TGCAGCGTTGGAAGGGATGTTGGTGGCTACACCTTC
CSVGRDVGGYTF
>TRBJ1-1|.|.|TRBV5-1
TGCGCCAGCAGCAAAAAGACAGAGATGAACACTGAAGCTTTCTTT
CASSKKTEMNTEAFF
>TRBJ1-5|.|.|TRBV6-5
TGTGCCAGCAGAAACACATATAGCAATCAGCCCCAGCATTTT
CASRNTYSNQPQHF
>TRBJ1-4|few|TRBD1|TRBV7-9
TGTGCCAGCAGCTTACCAACCGGGACAGGGAATGAAAAACTGTTTTTT
CASSLPTGTGNEKLFF
>TRBJ2-3|.|.|TRBV2
TGTGCCAGCAGTGTCGCAGATACGCAGTATTTT
CASSVADTQYF
>TRBJ1-2|.|.|TRBV5-1
TGCGCCAGCAGCTTGGAGGGGACCTTTGGCTACATCTTC
CASSLEGTFGYIF
>TRBJ1-2|few|.|TRBV12-3/TRBV12-4
TGTGCCAGCAGCCCTCCGGCACCGTATGGCTACACCTTC
CASSPPAPYGYTF
>TRBJ1-1|.|.|TRBV29-1
TGCAGCGTCGACTTCGCGGGTACTGAAGCTTTCTTT
CSVDFAGTEAFF
>TRBJ1-1|.|.|TRBV18
TGTGCCAGCTCACCACAGGGCTCTGAAGCTTTCTTT
CASSPQGSEAFF
>TRBJ1-2|.|.|TRBV2
TGTGCCAGCAAAATGGTCACGGTGGAATATGGCTACACCTTC
CASKMVTVEYGYTF
>TRBJ2-4|.|TRBD2|TRBV5-6
TGTGCCAGCAGCTTGTTAGGCGGGGGGCTCAACATTCAGTACTTC
CASSLLGGGLNIQYF
>TRBJ2-1|.|TRBD1|TRBV5-1
TGCGCCAGCAGCTTGGTCGTTTCCGGCGGTGGGGACAGTCGGTTCTTC
CASSLVVSGGGDSRFF
>TRBJ2-5|.|.|TRBV9
TGTGCCAGCAGCGTTTCGGCAGCCCAAGAGACCCAGTACTTC
CASSVSAAQETQYF
>TRBJ1-1|once|.|TRBV6-2/TRBV6-3
TGTGCCAGCAGTTACCGTCCGACTGAAGCTTTCTTT
CASSYRPTEAFF
>TRBJ1-6|few|.|TRBV6-2/TRBV6-3
TGTGCCAGCAGTATCGGGACAACTTTTAATTCACCCCTCCACTTT
CASSIGTTFNSPLHF
>TRBJ2-1|.|TRBD1|TRBV7-8
TGTGCCAGCAGCACCCGGGACAGGGGGGTGGGATCCTACAATGAGCAGTTCTTC
CASSTRDRGVGSYNEQFF
>TRBJ2-7|.|.|TRBV2
TGTGCCAGCAGTGCCGGGACGGCTACATTGTACGAGCAGTACTTC
CASSAGTATLYEQYF
>TRBJ1-1|.|.|TRBV6-6
TGTGCCAGCACGTCGATGGGGGAAAACCCTGAAGCTTTCTTT
CASTSMGENPEAFF
>TRBJ2-7|few|.|TRBV3-1/TRBV3-2
TGTGCCAGCAGCCAAGACAGGTACGAGCAGTACTTC
CASSQDRYEQYF
>TRBJ1-4|.|.|TRBV5-1
TGCGCCAGCTCCCGCACCGGGGAAAAACTGTTTTTT
CASSRTGEKLFF
>TRBJ1-2|.|TRBD1|TRBV6-5
TGTGCCAGCAGTTTAGAGGACAGGGGAGGTATTGGCTACACCTTC
CASSLEDRGGIGYTF
>TRBJ2-7|.|.|TRBV27
TGTGCCAGCAGTCGTATGGGTCATAGCTCCTACGAGCAGTACTTC
CASSRMGHSSYEQYF
>TRBJ1-5|.|.|TRBV5-5
TGTGCCAGCAGCCTCCGGGGGCAAGGTCAGCCCCAGCATTTT
CASSLRGQGQPQHF
>TRBJ1-3|.|.|TRBV6-1
TGTGCCAGCAGTGCACTCCGCAGGACAGCCTCTGGAAACACCATATATTTT
CASSALRRTASGNTIYF
>TRBJ2-2|.|.|TRBV12-5
TGTGCTAGTGGTCCCTCAGTGGGCACCGGGGAGCTGTTTTTT
CASGPSVGTGELFF
>TRBJ1-3|.|.|TRBV3-1/TRBV3-2
TGTGCCAGCAGCCAAAGGGGACTTGGTACTGGAAACACCATATATTTT
CASSQRGLGTGNTIYF
>TRBJ2-1|.|.|TRBV5-1
TGCGCCAGCAGCTTCGGGGGCGTTCGGGGCAATGAGCAGTTCTTC
CASSFGGVRGNEQFF
>TRBJ1-1|many|TRBD1|TRBV12-5
TGTGCTAGTGCCCTGGACAGGCATCAAGCTTTCTTT
CASALDRHQAFF
>TRBJ2-5|.|TRBD2|TRBV7-9
TGTGCCAGCAGCTCAAACCCCATACTAGCGGGCGTGACCCAGTACTTC
CASSSNPILAGVTQYF
>TRBJ2-7|.|.|TRBV7-2
TGTGCCAGCAGCTTAGTCGGGCCCTACGAGCAGTACTTC
CASSLVGPYEQYF
>TRBJ2-1|.|.|TRBV12-3/TRBV12-4
TGTGCCAGCACAGGCTACAATGAGCAGTTCTTC
CASTGYNEQFF
>TRBJ1-2|.|.|TRBV5-1
TGCGCCAGCAGCCGGGACACCACGCATCAGGGCTACACCTTC
CASSRDTTHQGYTF
>TRBJ1-2|.|TRBD1|TRBV6-2/TRBV6-3
TGTGCCAGCAGTTACTCGGGGACAGCCATTCAGTTCACCTTC
CASSYSGTAIQFTF
>TRBJ1-2|once|TRBD1|TRBV28
TGTGCCAGCAGTTCGGGACAGGCCGACTATGGCTACACCTTC
CASSSGQADYGYTF
>TRBJ1-1|.|.|TRBV30
TGTGCCGCAGGATCAGGGCTTTACACTGAAGCTTTCTTT
CAAGSGLYTEAFF
>TRBJ2-7|.|TRBD2|TRBV6-5
TGTGCCAGCAGTTCATGGACTAGCGGGGGTATCAAACAGTACTTC
CASSSWTSGGIKQYF
>TRBJ1-2|.|.|TRBV9
TGTGCCAGCAGCGCTGTAATGAACTATGGCTACACCTTC
CASSAVMNYGYTF
>TRBJ1-5|.|.|TRBV19
TGTGCCAGTAGTATAGGGGTGGAGGTTCAGCCCCAGCATTTT
CASSIGVEVQPQHF
>TRBJ2-1|.|TRBD1|TRBV18
TGTGCCAGCTCACCTACCGGGACAGGGGGTGTGCATGAGCAGTTCTTC
CASSPTGTGGVHEQFF